This TCR beta chain was retrieved from a study of control samples from healthy donors and cancer patients. In this sample, this clone turned up a few times. TCRdb's table, derived via immunoSEQ multiplex PCR, lists solely in-frame clones and lacks some. The sample consists of more than 100,000 clones, about 89% of them appearing once. This CDR3 region has 15 residues. V lost 5 bases, J lost 4 bases, and 15 bases lay in between. The germline V gene has CDR1 SGHNT and CDR2 YYREEE (reference sequence). This receptor was obtained from a man in his 60s with lung cancer. The rearrangement uses TRBV5-4 and TRBJ2-2; D may be TRBD1 (8 bases). Sequenced: PBMCs. The CDR3 loop reads CASRRTGTITGELFF. The CDR3 coding sequence is TGTGCCAGCAGGCGGACAGGGACTATCACCGGGGAGCTGTTTTTT.